This entry is about one T cell receptor (beta chain). The specificity of this receptor is unknown. Per-nucleotide qualities are absent, and no much larger clonotype sits a single base away. This sample stems from a study of control samples from healthy donors and cancer patients (dated by TCRdb to 2018 to 2021). CDR1 and CDR2, per the germline V gene, are MDHEN and SYDVKM. The CDR3 contains 14 residues, cysteine and phenylalanine counted. The DNA shown is the 42-base CDR3, in frame from base 1. Deletion took 6 bases off V and 4 bases off J, with a span of 15 bases between the germline ends. Receptors were amplified or captured by the immunoSEQ multiplex PCR assay. As stored in TCRdb, this immuneACCESS dataset retains in-frame rearrangements with V and J assigned. A fraction of the clones does not appear; measured against another copy, unresolved V genes explain less than half of the discrepancy, and the remainder lacks a known reason. In this sample the table shows 150,000 to 200,000 clones, nearly 90% of which occur a single time. The ten most abundant clones make up roughly 1.3% of the sample.

The chain is assembled from TRBV28 and TRBJ1-1; no D segment can be confidently identified. This sequence originates from a woman in her forties or fifties in good health. Sequencing used blood. The CDR3 region reads CASSPISRSTEAFF. The DNA sequence is as follows: TGTGCCAGCAGCCCAATCTCTAGGAGCACTGAAGCTTTCTTT.